The sequence of this TCR beta chain was determined in a study of CD8+CD57+ T cells in acquired aplastic anemia. With respect to this clonotype: A junction boundary mismatches the germline segment, possibly from a read error.

This CDR3 contains 15 residues. Germline V gives CDR1 LNHDA, CDR2 SQIVND (reference sequence). Sequenced patients had shown CD8+CD57+ cell expansion by flow cytometry. Every one of the patients had aplastic anemia (severe, acquired). For CDR3 and TCR beta VDJ profiling, genomic DNA was the template used. In TCRdb, the reads were re-called with MiXCR into one record per CDR3 protein. The sample carries roughly 200,000 distinct CDR3 sequences, about three fifths recorded once. This sequence joins TRBV19 and TRBJ1-4; 9 nucleotides line up with TRBD1. This TCR came from a human donor with aplastic anemia. Sequenced input: sorted CD4+, CD8+, or CD8+CD57+ T cells (not recorded which) from PBMCs. CDR3 nucleotide sequence: TGTGCCCGTAGTACAACCGGGACAGGGCCTCAAGCTCTGTTTTTT. Translation: CARSTTGTGPQALFF.